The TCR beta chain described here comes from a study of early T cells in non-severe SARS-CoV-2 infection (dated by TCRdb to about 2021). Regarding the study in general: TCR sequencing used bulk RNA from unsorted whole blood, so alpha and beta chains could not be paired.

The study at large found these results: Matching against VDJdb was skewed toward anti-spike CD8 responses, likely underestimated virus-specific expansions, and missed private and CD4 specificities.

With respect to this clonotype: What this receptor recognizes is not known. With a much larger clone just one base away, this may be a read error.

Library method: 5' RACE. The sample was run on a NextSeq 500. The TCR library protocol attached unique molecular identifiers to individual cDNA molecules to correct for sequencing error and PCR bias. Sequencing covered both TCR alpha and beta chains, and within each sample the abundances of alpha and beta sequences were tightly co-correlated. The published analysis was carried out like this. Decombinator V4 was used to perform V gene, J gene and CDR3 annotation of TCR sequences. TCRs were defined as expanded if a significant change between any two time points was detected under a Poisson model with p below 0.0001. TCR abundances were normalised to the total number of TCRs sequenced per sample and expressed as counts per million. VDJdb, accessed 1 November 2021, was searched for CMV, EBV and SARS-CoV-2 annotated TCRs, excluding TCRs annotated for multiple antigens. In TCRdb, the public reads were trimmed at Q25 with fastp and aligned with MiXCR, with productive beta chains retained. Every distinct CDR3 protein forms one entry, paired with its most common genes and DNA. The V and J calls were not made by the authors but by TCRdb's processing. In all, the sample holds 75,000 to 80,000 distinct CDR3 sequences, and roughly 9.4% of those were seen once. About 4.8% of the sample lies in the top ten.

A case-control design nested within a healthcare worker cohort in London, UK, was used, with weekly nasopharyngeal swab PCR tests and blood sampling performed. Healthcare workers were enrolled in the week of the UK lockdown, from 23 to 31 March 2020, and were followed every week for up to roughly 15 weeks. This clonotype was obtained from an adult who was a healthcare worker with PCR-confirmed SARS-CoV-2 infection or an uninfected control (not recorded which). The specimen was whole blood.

The DNA sequence is given as TGTGCCAGCAGCCAAGATCTGGTCTACAATGAGCAGTTCTTC. Its protein reads: CASSQDLVYNEQFF. The rearranged segments are TRBV14 and TRBJ2-1, with the D gene not confidently named. V is clipped by 0 bases and J by 3 bases, and the sequence between their germline boundaries is 6 bases long. Including the terminal cysteine and phenylalanine, the CDR3 comprises 14 residues. Only the CDR3 DNA is retained, 42 bases long and in frame from the first base. The germline V gene specifies SGHDN as CDR1 and FVKESK as CDR2.